One and the same sample provided the 19 T cell receptor beta chains below, sequenced in a study of read filtering for tumor transcriptome and immune sequencing. This library used 300 to 450 ng RNA and molecular barcoded adaptors spanning alpha/delta and beta/gamma chains. TCRdb recomputed calls from the reads with MiXCR, one row per CDR3 protein. Here the sample spans about 39,000 distinct CDR3 sequences, roughly an eighth being singletons. The sample consisted of a population of CD138-negative cells sorted from bone marrow. Every receptor here comes from a donor aged 40 or older with multiple myeloma.

V and J are TRBV5-1 and TRBJ2-2; 12 bases agree with TRBD1. J gave up 5 bases and V 4 bases, and 6 bases lay outside the gene matches. Looked up from germline, CDR1 is SGHRS and CDR2 is YFSETQ. The CDR3 contains 16 residues. CDR3 nucleotides: TGCGCCAGCAGCCCACCGGGACAGGGGGCAACCGGGGAGCTGTTTTTT. Protein: CASSPPGQGATGELFF.

This clonotype was counted many times. This chain uses TRBV4-1 with TRBJ1-1; tentative D call: TRBD1 (6 bases). The CDR3 contains 13 residues. The germline gives CDR1 MGHRA, CDR2 YSYEKL. Trimming removed 1 base at V and 10 bases at J, with 13 bases between. CDR3 protein: CASSQAGVQGAFF. DNA of the CDR3: TGCGCCAGCAGCCAAGCAGGAGTACAGGGAGCTTTCTTT.

Turning to this clonotype: Possible read error: a much larger clone is one base away. The conserved phenylalanine or tryptophan normally closing the CDR3 is absent here, so this likely arose from a read error. The rearrangement links TRBV12-5 to TRBJ2-5; a weak D match, TRBD2 (6 bases). V lost 5 bases and J lost 5, with 6 bases in between. Per germline, CDR1 LGHNT and CDR2 FRNRAP. The CDR3 runs to 11 residues. The CDR3 reads CASGAGETQYL. As DNA, the CDR3 is TGTGCTAGTGGTGCGGGGGAGACCCAGTACCTC.

This chain uses TRBV14 with TRBJ2-2; no definite D call. This CDR3 has 16 amino acids. Trimming removed 1 base at V and 1 base at J, with 10 bases between. Looked up from germline, CDR1 is SGHDN and CDR2 is FVKESK. The CDR3 loop is CASSQALRLNTGELFF. CDR3 DNA sequence: TGTGCCAGCAGCCAAGCGTTAAGATTGAACACCGGGGAGCTGTTTTTT.

This clonotype was recorded at least ten times. The rearrangement uses TRBV29-1 and TRBJ1-1; tentative D call: TRBD1 (5 bases). Germline CDR1 SQVTM, CDR2 ANQGSEA. Trimming shortened V by 5 bases and J by 4 bases, and 11 bases separated the two germline ends. The CDR3 contains 12 residues. The CDR3 DNA is TGCAGCGTTAGCAGGGTGGGCACTGAAGCTTTCTTT. It yields the protein CSVSRVGTEAFF. Combining the CDR3 with reference TRBV29-1 and TRBJ1-1 gives the whole variable domain SAVISQKPSRDICQRGTSLTIQCQVDSQVTMMFWYRQQPGQSLTLIATANQGSEATYESGFVIDKFPISRPNLTFSTLTVSNMSPEDSSIYLCSVSRVGTEAFFGQGTRLTVV.

Comment on this clonotype: This could be a read error, since a much larger clone is one nucleotide away. The CDR3 does not close with the conserved phenylalanine or tryptophan, likely indicating a read error. This chain joins TRBV27 and TRBJ2-7; the match to TRBD2 covers 7 bases. V dropped 4 bases and J dropped 1; count of bases not matched to a gene: 10. The CDR3 length is 16 residues. Germline CDR1 MNHEY, CDR2 SMNVEV (reference sequence). CDR3 protein: CASSSSGTILSYEQYL. The CDR3 DNA reads TGTGCCAGCAGTTCATCCGGGACTATTCTTTCCTACGAGCAGTACCTC.

This clonotype showed up many times. This chain links TRBV24-1 with TRBJ2-2; perhaps TRBD1 as D (5 bases). Deletions cut 3 bases from V and 3 bases from J, with 13 bases between. Germline loops: CDR1 KGHDR, CDR2 SFDVKD. The CDR3 spans 16 residues. CDR3 coding DNA: TGTGCCACCAGTGATCGTCGGTTCAGGGACACCGGGGAGCTGTTTTTT. It codes for CATSDRRFRDTGELFF.

The table lists this clonotype with many counts. The chain links TRBV20-1 to TRBJ2-4, with 12 bases fitting TRBD1. V lost 3 bases, J lost 8 bases, and 2 bases stayed unmatched. CDR1 and CDR2 (germline): DFQATT, SNEGSKA (reference sequence). CDR3 length equals 13 residues. CDR3 coding DNA: TGCAGTGCTAGGGGACAGGGGGCGTACATTCAGTACTTC. It specifies CSARGQGAYIQYF.

The table lists this clonotype with many counts. The chain links TRBV11-2 to TRBJ1-2; 8 nucleotides line up with TRBD1. The junction had 6 bases not matched to a gene; V was cut back by 5 bases and J by 1 base. This CDR3 spans 15 amino acids. The germline V gene has CDR1 SGHAT and CDR2 FQNNGV. The CDR3 protein is CASSRRTGSNYGYTF. The CDR3 nucleotides read TGTGCCAGCAGCAGGAGGACAGGGAGTAACTATGGCTACACCTTC.

This clonotype came up many times. V and J are TRBV20-1 and TRBJ2-5, with 14 bases fitting TRBD2. Germline CDR1 reads DFQATT; CDR2 reads SNEGSKA (reference sequence). This CDR3 region has 15 residues. J was trimmed by 4 bases and V by 0 bases; bases with no gene match: 1. The CDR3, as DNA: TGCAGTGCTAGAGATGGGACTAGCGGGGGAGAGACCCAGTACTTC. This codes for CSARDGTSGGETQYF.

This clonotype was counted many times. The V and J genes are TRBV15 and TRBJ2-1; D not certain. Germline V lookup: CDR1 LNHNV, CDR2 YYDKDF (reference sequence). The ends were cut back, 7 bases at V and 0 bases at J, with 4 bases in the middle. There are 12 residues in the CDR3. This CDR3 is CATISSYNEQFF. The CDR3 DNA reads TGTGCCACCATAAGCTCCTACAATGAGCAGTTCTTC.

In this sample, this clonotype turned up many times. This chain connects TRBV11-2 to TRBJ2-3; TRBD2 agrees at 10 bases. CDR3 size: 15 residues. The junction had 9 bases not matched to a gene; V was cut back by 5 bases and J by 7 bases. Looked up from germline, CDR1 is SGHAT and CDR2 is FQNNGV. In DNA, the CDR3 is TGTGCCAGCAGCCCGATTGGGACTAGCGCCTATACGCAGTATTTT. Translation gives CASSPIGTSAYTQYF.

This clonotype occurred many times. The V gene is TRBV10-3, the J gene TRBJ2-1; 7 nucleotides line up with TRBD1. CDR3 length: 15 residues. V trimming: 6 bases; J trimming: 1 base; junction bases outside the gene matches: 6. Germline lookup yields CDR1 ENHRY and CDR2 SYGVKD. CDR3 loop: CAISSDRTSYNEQFF. The CDR3 region has the DNA TGTGCCATCAGCTCGGACAGGACTTCCTACAATGAGCAGTTCTTC.

V gene TRBV20-1 combines with J gene TRBJ1-5; D is unresolved. V was pared by 0 bases and J by 0 bases, with 12 bases between. The CDR3 contains 16 residues. The germline CDR1 and CDR2 sequences are DFQATT and SNEGSKA (reference sequence). DNA of the CDR3: TGCAGTGCTAGAGATCTCGGCAGGTATAGCAATCAGCCCCAGCATTTT. This translates into CSARDLGRYSNQPQHF.

The V call is TRBV4-2, the J call TRBJ1-2; 8 bases match TRBD1. Trimming took 4 bases from V and 3 from J; bases not matched to a gene: 13. The CDR3 loop spans 17 amino acids. Germline V gives CDR1 LGHNA, CDR2 YNFKEQ. The CDR3 is CASSPGQGAVTYYGYTF. CDR3 DNA: TGTGCCAGCAGCCCAGGACAGGGTGCCGTGACCTACTATGGCTACACCTTC.

This clonotype was found a few times. This could be a read error, since a much larger clone is one nucleotide away. This chain connects TRBV7-7 to TRBJ2-2; 12 positions agree with TRBD2. Germline CDR1 and CDR2: SSHAT and FNYEAQ (reference sequence). The CDR3 covers 17 residues. The CDR3 coding sequence is TGTGCTTGCAGCCTCGTCCCGGGACTAGCGGGCACCGGGGAGCTGTTTTTT. Residues: CACSLVPGLAGTGELFF. The full variable domain, rest sourced from reference TRBV7-7 and TRBJ2-2, is GAGVSQSPRYKVTKRGQDVTLRCDPISSHATLYWYQQALGQGPEFLTYFNYEAQPDKSGLPSDRFSAERPEGSISTLTIQRTEQRDSAMYRCACSLVPGLAGTGELFFGEGSRLTVL.

This clonotype has at least ten counts. This clone may be a read error of a much larger clone one base away. The chain couples TRBV29-1 to TRBJ2-1, with TRBD2 matching 13 bases. Germline V CDR1 and CDR2: SQVTM, ANQGSEA. CDR3 length: 15 residues. CDR3 loop: CSVPRTSGGYNGQFF. The CDR3 nucleotides read TGCAGCGTTCCACGGACTAGCGGGGGTTACAATGGGCAGTTCTTC.

A remark on this clonotype: Just one base apart from a much larger clone, this may be a read error. The J gene is TRBJ2-4, the V gene TRBV10-1; 12 bases are a match to TRBD2. After removal of 5 bases from V and 3 bases from J, the junction contained 8 bases not matched to a gene. CDR1 is WNHNN, CDR2 SYGVQD, per germline (reference sequence). The length of the CDR3 is 17 residues. The CDR3 DNA is TGCGCCAGCAGTTTTCTAGCGGGGGGGAGGGTCAAAAACATTCAGTACTTC. Translating it yields CASSFLAGGRVKNIQYF.

This clonotype was found many times. The rearrangement joins TRBV5-1 to TRBJ2-1; D not resolved. Trimming removed 0 bases at V and 8 bases at J, with 6 bases between. The CDR3 sequence is 12 residues long. Germline V lookup: CDR1 SGHRS, CDR2 YFSETQ. As DNA, the CDR3 is TGCGCCAGCAGCTTGGTCGCTGATGAGCAGTTCTTC. As protein: CASSLVADEQFF.